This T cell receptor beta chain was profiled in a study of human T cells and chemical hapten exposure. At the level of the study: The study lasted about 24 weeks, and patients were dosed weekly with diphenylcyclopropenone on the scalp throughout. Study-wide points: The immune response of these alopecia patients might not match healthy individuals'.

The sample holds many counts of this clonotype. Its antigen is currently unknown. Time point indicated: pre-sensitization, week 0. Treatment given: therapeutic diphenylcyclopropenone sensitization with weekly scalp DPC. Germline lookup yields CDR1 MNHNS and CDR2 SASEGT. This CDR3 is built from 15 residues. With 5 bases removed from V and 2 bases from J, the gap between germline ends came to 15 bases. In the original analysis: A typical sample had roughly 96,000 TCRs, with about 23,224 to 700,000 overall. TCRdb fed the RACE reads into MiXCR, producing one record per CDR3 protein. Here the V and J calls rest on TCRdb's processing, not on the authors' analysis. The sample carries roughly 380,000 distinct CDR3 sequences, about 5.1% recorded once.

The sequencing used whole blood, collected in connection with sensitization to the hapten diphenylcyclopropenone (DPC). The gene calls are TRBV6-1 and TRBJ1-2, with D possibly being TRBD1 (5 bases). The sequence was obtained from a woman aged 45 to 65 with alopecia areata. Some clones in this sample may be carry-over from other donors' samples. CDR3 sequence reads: CASSPPRDGNYGYTF. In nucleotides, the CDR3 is TGTGCCAGCAGTCCTCCCCGGGACGGGAACTATGGCTACACCTTC.